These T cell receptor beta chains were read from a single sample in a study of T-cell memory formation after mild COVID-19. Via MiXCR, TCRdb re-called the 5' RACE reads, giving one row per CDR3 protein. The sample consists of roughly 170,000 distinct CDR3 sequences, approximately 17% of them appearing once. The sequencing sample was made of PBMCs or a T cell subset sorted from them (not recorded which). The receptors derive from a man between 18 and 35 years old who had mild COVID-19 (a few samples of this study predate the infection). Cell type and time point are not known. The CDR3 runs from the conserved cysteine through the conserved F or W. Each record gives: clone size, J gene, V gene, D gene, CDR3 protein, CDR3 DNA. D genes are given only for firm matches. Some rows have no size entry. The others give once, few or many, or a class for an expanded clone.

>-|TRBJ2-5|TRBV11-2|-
CASSSPRAQETQYF
TGTGCCAGCAGCTCCCCCAGGGCCCAAGAGACCCAGTACTTC
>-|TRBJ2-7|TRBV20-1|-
CSARGGASYEQYF
TGCAGTGCTAGGGGGGGGGCCTCCTACGAGCAGTACTTC
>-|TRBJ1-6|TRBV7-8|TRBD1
CASSLGQLPRAYNSPLHF
TGTGCCAGCAGCCTGGGACAGCTACCACGCGCCTATAATTCACCCCTCCACTTT
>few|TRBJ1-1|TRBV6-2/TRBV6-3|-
CATTPRGKGAFF
TGTGCCACCACCCCGAGGGGGAAGGGAGCTTTCTTT
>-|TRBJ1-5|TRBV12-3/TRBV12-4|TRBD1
CASRGTGDGNQPQHF
TGTGCCAGCAGGGGGACAGGGGATGGCAATCAGCCCCAGCATTTT
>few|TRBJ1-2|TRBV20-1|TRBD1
CSANYRGPSYGYTF
TGCAGTGCAAATTACAGGGGGCCCAGCTATGGCTACACCTTC
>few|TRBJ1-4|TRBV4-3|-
CASSLSSQGYTGKLFF
TGCGCCAGCAGCCTTTCCTCCCAGGGCTATACAGGAAAACTGTTTTTT
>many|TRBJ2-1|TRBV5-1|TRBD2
CASSRAGGPNEQFF
TGCGCCAGCAGCCGAGCGGGGGGGCCGAATGAGCAGTTCTTC
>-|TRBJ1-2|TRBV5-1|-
CASSSGPDYGYTF
TGCGCCAGCAGCTCTGGACCCGACTATGGCTACACCTTC
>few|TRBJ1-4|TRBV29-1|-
CSVAYPDGKLFF
TGCAGCGTTGCGTATCCGGACGGGAAACTGTTTTTT
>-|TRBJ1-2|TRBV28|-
CASSRPGRAYGYTF
TGTGCCAGCAGCCGACCAGGGAGGGCATATGGCTACACCTTC
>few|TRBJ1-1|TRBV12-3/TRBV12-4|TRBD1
CASSFRQGANEAFF
TGTGCCAGCAGTTTCAGGCAGGGGGCTAATGAAGCTTTCTTT
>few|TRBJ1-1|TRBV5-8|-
CASSRGVTEAFF
TGTGCCAGCAGTCGCGGCGTGACTGAAGCTTTCTTT
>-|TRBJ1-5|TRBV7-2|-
CASSSSSQTPQHF
TGTGCCAGCAGCTCCTCGTCCCAAACGCCCCAGCATTTT
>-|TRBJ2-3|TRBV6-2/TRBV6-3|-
CASSPPWGGHTDTQYF
TGTGCCAGCAGTCCCCCTTGGGGGGGCCACACAGATACGCAGTATTTT
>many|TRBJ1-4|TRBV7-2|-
CASSLSNSGEKLFF
TGTGCCAGCAGCTTATCGAATTCTGGTGAAAAACTGTTTTTT
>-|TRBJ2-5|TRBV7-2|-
CASSSYREGETQYF
TGTGCCAGCAGCTCCTACAGGGAGGGAGAGACCCAGTACTTC
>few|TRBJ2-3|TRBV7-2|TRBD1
CASTPGGSTDTQYF
TGTGCCAGCACCCCAGGGGGCAGCACAGATACGCAGTATTTT
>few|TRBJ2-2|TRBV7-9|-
CASSVTVNTGELFF
TGTGCCAGCAGCGTTACAGTGAACACCGGGGAGCTGTTTTTT
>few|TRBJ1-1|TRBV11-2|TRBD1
CASRSGTGRTNTEAFF
TGTGCCAGCAGGTCGGGGACAGGGAGGACGAACACTGAAGCTTTCTTT
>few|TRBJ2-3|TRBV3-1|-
CASSQDLGDDTQYF
TGTGCCAGCAGCCAAGATTTGGGGGACGATACGCAGTATTTT
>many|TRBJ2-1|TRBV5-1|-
CASSLAGTWNEQFF
TGCGCCAGCAGCTTGGCGGGGACGTGGAATGAGCAGTTCTTC
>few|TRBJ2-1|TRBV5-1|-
CASSLQGYSYNEQFF
TGCGCCAGCAGCTTACAGGGTTATTCCTACAATGAGCAGTTCTTC
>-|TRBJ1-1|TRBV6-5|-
CASSYQGGTTEAFF
TGTGCCAGCAGTTATCAAGGGGGAACGACTGAAGCTTTCTTT
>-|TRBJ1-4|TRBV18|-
CASSGGTNEKLFF
TGTGCCAGCTCAGGTGGGACTAATGAAAAACTGTTTTTT
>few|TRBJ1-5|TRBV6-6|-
CASSFLEAGQPQHF
TGTGCCAGCAGTTTCCTCGAAGCGGGTCAGCCCCAGCATTTT
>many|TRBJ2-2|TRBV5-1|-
CASSLFRDTGELFF
TGCGCCAGCAGCTTGTTCAGGGACACCGGGGAGCTGTTTTTT
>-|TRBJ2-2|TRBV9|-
CASRGGQTGELFF
TGTGCCAGCAGGGGGGGGCAAACCGGGGAGCTGTTTTTT
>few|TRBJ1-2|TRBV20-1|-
CSASPRDYGYTF
TGCAGTGCTAGTCCGAGGGACTATGGCTACACCTTC
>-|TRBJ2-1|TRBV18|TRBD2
CASSPPGTSFNEQFF
TGTGCCAGCTCACCACCCGGGACTAGCTTCAATGAGCAGTTCTTC
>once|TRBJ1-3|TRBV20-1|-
CSAPTGLGNTIYF
TGCAGTGCCCCCACAGGGTTAGGAAACACCATATATTTT
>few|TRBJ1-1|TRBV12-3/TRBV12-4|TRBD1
CASSLFFAGTGAEAFF
TGTGCCAGCAGTTTATTTTTCGCCGGGACAGGGGCTGAAGCTTTCTTT
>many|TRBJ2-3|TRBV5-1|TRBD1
CASSLAGQGTDTQYF
TGCGCCAGCAGCTTGGCCGGACAGGGTACAGATACGCAGTATTTT
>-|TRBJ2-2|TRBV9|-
CASSALGQSGGELFF
TGTGCCAGCAGCGCTCTAGGGCAATCCGGCGGGGAGCTGTTTTTT
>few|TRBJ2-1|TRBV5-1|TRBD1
CASSLLETGVYNEQFF
TGCGCCAGCAGCTTGTTAGAGACAGGGGTATACAATGAGCAGTTCTTC
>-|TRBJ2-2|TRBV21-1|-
CASSNKIEGHGDTGELFF
TGTGCCAGCAGCAATAAAATCGAGGGACACGGGGACACCGGGGAGCTGTTTTTT
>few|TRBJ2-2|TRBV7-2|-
CASSLIGIASGELFF
TGTGCCAGCAGCTTAATCGGGATCGCGTCCGGGGAGCTGTTTTTT
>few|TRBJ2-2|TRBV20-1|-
CSASGNNGELFF
TGCAGTGCTAGCGGGAACAACGGGGAGCTGTTTTTT
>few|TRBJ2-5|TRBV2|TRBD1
CASSRDRTPETQYF
TGTGCCAGCTCCCGGGACAGGACTCCAGAGACCCAGTACTTC
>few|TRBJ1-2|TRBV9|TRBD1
CASSAKPGGPRGYTF
TGTGCCAGCAGCGCCAAACCAGGGGGACCCCGGGGCTACACCTTC
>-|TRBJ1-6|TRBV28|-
CASSHPAGTSPLHF
TGTGCCAGCAGTCACCCTGCCGGCACGTCACCCCTCCACTTT
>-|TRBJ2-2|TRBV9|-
CASSARGTGNVAGELFF
TGTGCCAGCAGCGCCCGAGGCACAGGGAATGTAGCCGGGGAGCTGTTTTTT
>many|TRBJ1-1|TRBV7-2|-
CASSSDWEGTTEAFF
TGTGCCAGCAGCTCGGATTGGGAGGGTACCACTGAAGCTTTCTTT
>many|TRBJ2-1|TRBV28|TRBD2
CASRPSGTSPHNEQFF
TGTGCCAGCAGACCGTCCGGGACTAGCCCCCACAATGAGCAGTTCTTC
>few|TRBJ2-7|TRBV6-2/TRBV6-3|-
CASSYRHNEQYF
TGTGCCAGCAGTTACCGTCATAACGAGCAGTACTTC
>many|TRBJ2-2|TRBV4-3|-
CASSQETSGELFF
TGCGCCAGCAGCCAAGAAACGTCTGGGGAGCTGTTTTTT
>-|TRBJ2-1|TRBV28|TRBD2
CASRTSGGPAPGNEQFF
TGTGCCAGCAGGACTAGCGGGGGCCCCGCTCCGGGTAATGAGCAGTTCTTC
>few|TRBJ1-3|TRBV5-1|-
CASSSQGIEDSGNTIYF
TGCGCCAGCAGCTCGCAGGGGATCGAGGACTCTGGAAACACCATATATTTT
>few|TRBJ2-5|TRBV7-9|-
CASSPDSPVGYQETQYF
TGTGCCAGCAGCCCGGACTCGCCCGTGGGGTACCAAGAGACCCAGTACTTC